The source of this T cell receptor (beta chain) is a study of T-cell memory formation after mild COVID-19. Overall study results and limits: What remained unconfirmed was the SARS-CoV-2 specificity of second-wave clones peaking on day 37. Later expanders leaned CD4+, whereas clones that contracted between day 15 and 85 were balanced CD4/CD8.

Via MiXCR, TCRdb re-called the 5' RACE reads, giving one row per CDR3 protein. Altogether about 40,000 distinct CDR3 sequences are present, roughly 11% being singletons, with the ten largest covering over 25%. This clonotype occurred many times. Its antigen is as yet unknown. The CDR3 sequence is 18 residues long. CDR1 is SGHRS and CDR2 is YFSETQ in the germline V gene. V lost 0 bases to trimming and J lost 5 bases, with 22 bases between them. Sequencing was carried out using PBMCs or a T cell subset sorted from them (not recorded which). This clonotype was sampled from a young man who had mild COVID-19 (a few samples of this study predate the infection). Cell type and time point are not known. The J gene is TRBJ2-3, the V gene TRBV5-1; D tentatively reads TRBD1 or TRBD2 (5 bases each). The CDR3 bases are TGCGCCAGCAGCTTGGGATGGTCGGGACCCACTGGGGGAGATACGCAGTATTTT. Translating gives CASSLGWSGPTGGDTQYF.